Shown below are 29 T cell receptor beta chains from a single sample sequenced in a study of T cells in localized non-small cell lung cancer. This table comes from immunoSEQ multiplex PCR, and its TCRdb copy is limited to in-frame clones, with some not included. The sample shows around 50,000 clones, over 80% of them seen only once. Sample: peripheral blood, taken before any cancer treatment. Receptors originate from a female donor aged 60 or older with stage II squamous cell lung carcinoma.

The CDR3 is CASSSQTGDKNAIYF. The CDR3 coding sequence is TGTGCCAGCAGTTCCCAGACAGGGGACAAGAACGCCATATATTTT. V is TRBV6-5 and J is TRBJ1-3; 8 bases map to TRBD1. With V trimmed by 4 bases and J by 11 bases, 13 bases remained unmatched. CDR3 length: 15 amino acids. Germline loops: CDR1 MNHEY, CDR2 SVGAGI.

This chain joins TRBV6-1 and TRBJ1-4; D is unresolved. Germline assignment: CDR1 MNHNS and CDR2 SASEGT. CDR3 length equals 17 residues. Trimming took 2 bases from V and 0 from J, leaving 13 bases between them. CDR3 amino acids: CASSEPPGGPTNEKLFF. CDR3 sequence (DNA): TGTGCCAGCAGTGAACCCCCGGGAGGCCCAACTAATGAAAAACTGTTTTTT.

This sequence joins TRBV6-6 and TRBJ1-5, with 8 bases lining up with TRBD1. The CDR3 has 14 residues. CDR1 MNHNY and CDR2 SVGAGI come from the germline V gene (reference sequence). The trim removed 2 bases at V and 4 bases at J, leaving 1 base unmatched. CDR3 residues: CASSYRTGNQPQHF. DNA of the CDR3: TGTGCCAGCAGTTACCGGACAGGGAATCAGCCCCAGCATTTT.

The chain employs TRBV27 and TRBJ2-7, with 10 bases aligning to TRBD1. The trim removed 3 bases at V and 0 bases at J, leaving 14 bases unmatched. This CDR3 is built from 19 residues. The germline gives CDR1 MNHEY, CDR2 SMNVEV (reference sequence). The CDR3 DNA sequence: TGTGCCAGCAGTTTGAAGCGACAGGGGGCCTCCTCACACTCCTACGAGCAGTACTTC. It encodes CASSLKRQGASSHSYEQYF.

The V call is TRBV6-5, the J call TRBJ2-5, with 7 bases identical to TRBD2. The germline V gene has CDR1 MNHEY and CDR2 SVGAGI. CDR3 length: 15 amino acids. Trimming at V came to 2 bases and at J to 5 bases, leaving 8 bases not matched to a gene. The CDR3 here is CASSYRVPGGETQYF. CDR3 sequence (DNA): TGTGCCAGCAGTTACAGGGTGCCGGGGGGTGAGACCCAGTACTTC.

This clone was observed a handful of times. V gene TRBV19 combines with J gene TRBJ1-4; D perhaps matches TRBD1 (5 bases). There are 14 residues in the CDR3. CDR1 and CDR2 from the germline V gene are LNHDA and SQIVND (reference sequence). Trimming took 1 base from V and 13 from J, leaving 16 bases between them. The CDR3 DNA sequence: TGTGCCAGTAGTATAGGCGTCGACAGTCAGAGACTGTTTTTT. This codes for CASSIGVDSQRLFF. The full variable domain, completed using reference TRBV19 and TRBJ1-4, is DGGITQSPKYLFRKEGQNVTLSCEQNLNHDAMYWYRQDPGQGLRLIYYSQIVNDFQKGDIAEGYSVSREKKESFPLTVTSAQKNPTAFYLCASSIGVDSQRLFFGSGTQLSVL.

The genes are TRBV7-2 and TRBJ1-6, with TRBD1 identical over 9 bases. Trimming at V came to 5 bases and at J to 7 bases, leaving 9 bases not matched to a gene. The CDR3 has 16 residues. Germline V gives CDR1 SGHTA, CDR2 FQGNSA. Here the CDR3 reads CASSAHFGQGNSPLHF. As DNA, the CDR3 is TGTGCCAGCAGCGCGCATTTTGGACAGGGGAATTCACCCCTCCACTTT.

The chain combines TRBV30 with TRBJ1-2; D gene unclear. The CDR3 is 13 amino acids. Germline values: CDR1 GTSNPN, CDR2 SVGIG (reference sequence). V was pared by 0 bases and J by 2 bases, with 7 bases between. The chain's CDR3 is CAWSVQWNYGYTF. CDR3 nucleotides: TGTGCCTGGAGTGTACAATGGAACTATGGCTACACCTTC.

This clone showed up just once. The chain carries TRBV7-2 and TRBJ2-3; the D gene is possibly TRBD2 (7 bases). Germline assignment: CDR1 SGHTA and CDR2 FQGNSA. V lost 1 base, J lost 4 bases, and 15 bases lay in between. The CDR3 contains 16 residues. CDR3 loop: CASSLVAGAGADTQYF. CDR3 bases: TGTGCCAGCAGCTTAGTCGCGGGGGCCGGGGCAGATACGCAGTATTTT.

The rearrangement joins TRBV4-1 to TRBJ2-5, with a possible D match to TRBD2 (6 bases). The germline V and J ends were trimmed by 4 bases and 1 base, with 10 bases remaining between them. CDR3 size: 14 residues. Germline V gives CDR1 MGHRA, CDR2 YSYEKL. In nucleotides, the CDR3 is TGCGCCAGCAGCCCCAGGGACTTCCAAGAGACCCAGTACTTC. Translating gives CASSPRDFQETQYF.

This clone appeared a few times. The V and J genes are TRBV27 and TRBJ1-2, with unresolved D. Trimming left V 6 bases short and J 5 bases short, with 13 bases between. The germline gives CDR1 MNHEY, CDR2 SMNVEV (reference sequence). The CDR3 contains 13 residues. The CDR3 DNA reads TGTGCCAGCAGGCCCCAAGGAGAGTATGGCTACACCTTC. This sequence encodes CASRPQGEYGYTF.

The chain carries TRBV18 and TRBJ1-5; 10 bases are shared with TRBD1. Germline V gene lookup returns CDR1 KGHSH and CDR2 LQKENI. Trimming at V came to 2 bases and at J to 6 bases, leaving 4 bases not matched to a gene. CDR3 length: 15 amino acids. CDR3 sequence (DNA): TGTGCCAGCTCACCATGGGACAGGGGAACTCAGCCCCAGCATTTT. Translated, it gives CASSPWDRGTQPQHF.

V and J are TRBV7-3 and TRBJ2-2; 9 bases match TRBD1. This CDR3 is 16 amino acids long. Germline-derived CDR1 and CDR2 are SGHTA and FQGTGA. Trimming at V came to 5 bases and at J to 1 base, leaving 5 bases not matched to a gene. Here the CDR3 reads CASSPHRGLNTGELFF. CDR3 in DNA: TGTGCCAGCAGCCCTCACAGGGGGCTGAACACCGGGGAGCTGTTTTTT.

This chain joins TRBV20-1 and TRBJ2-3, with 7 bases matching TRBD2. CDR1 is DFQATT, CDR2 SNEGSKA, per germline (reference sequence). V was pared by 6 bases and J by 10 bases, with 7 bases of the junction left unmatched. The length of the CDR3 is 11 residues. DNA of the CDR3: TGCAGTGCCCCGGGGGGTCTAGCGCAGTATTTT. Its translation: CSAPGGLAQYF.

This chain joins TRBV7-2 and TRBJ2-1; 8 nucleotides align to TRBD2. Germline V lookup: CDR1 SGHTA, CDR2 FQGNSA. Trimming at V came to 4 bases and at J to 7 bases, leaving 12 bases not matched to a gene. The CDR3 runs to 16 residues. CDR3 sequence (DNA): TGTGCCAGCAGCTCCCCGGAGAGCGGGGGCAAGAATGAGCAGTTCTTC. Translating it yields CASSSPESGGKNEQFF. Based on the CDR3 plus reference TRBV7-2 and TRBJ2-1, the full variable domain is GAGVSQSPSNKVTEKGKDVELRCDPISGHTALYWYRQSLGQGLEFLIYFQGNSAPDKSGLPSDRFSAERTGGSVSTLTIQRTQQEDSAVYLCASSSPESGGKNEQFFGPGTRLTVL.

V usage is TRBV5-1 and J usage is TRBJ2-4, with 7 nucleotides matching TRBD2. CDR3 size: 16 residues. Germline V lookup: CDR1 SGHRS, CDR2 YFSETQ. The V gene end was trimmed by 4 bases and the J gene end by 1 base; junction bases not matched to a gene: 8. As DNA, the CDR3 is TGCGCCAGCAGCCCCTGGGAGGGATCGGCCAAAAACATTCAGTACTTC. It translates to CASSPWEGSAKNIQYF. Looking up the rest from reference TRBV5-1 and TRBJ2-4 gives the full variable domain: KAGVTQTPRYLIKTRGQQVTLSCSPISGHRSVSWYQQTPGQGLQFLFEYFSETQRNKGNFPGRFSGRQFSNSRSEMNVSTLELGDSALYLCASSPWEGSAKNIQYFGAGTRLSVL.

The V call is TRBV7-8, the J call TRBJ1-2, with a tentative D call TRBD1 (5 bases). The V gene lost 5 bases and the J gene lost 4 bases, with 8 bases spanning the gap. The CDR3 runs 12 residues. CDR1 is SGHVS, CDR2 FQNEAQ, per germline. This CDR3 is CASSDRVYGYTF. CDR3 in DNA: TGTGCCAGCAGCGACAGAGTCTATGGCTACACCTTC.

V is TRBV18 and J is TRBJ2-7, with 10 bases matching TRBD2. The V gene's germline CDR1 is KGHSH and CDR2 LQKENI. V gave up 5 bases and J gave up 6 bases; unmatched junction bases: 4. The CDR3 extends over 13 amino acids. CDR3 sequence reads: CASSGAGGTEQYF. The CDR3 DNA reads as TGTGCCAGCTCAGGAGCGGGAGGGACCGAGCAGTACTTC.

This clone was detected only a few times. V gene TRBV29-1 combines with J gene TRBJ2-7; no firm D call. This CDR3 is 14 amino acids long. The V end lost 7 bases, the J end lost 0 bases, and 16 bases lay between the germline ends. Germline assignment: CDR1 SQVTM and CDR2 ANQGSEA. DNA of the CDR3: TGCAGCGCTACCCCAGAAACAAGCTCCTACGAGCAGTACTTC. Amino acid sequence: CSATPETSSYEQYF.

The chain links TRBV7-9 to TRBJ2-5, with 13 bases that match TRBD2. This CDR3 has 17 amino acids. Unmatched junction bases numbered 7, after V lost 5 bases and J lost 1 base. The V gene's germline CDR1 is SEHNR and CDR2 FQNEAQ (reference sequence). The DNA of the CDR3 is TGTGCCAGCAGCACCGGACTAGCGGGGGCCTCCCAAGAGACCCAGTACTTC. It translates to CASSTGLAGASQETQYF.

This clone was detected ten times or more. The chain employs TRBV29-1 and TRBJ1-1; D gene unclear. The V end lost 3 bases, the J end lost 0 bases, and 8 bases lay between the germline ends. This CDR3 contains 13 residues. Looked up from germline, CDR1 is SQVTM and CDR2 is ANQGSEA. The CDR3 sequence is CSVEGAMNTEAFF. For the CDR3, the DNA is TGCAGCGTTGAGGGAGCCATGAACACTGAAGCTTTCTTT. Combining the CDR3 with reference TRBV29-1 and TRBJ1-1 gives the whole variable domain SAVISQKPSRDICQRGTSLTIQCQVDSQVTMMFWYRQQPGQSLTLIATANQGSEATYESGFVIDKFPISRPNLTFSTLTVSNMSPEDSSIYLCSVEGAMNTEAFFGQGTRLTVV.

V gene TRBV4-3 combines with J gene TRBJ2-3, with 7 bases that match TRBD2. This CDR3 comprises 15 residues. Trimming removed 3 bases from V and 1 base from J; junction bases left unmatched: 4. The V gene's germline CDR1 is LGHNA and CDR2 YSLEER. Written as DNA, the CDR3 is TGCGCCAGCAGCCATACGGCGGGGGGCACAGATACGCAGTATTTT. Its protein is CASSHTAGGTDTQYF.

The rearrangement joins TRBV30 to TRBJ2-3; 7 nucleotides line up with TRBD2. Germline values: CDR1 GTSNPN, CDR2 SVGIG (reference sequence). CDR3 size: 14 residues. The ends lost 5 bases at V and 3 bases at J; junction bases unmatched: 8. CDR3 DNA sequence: TGTGCCTGGTCCCCGGGACTATCAACAGATACGCAGTATTTT. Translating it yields CAWSPGLSTDTQYF.

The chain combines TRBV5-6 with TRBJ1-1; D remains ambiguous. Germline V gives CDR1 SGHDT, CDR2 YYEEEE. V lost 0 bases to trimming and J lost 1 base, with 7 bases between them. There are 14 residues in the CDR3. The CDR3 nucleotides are TGTGCCAGCAGCTTGGAGCCAGGGAACACTGAAGCTTTCTTT. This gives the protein CASSLEPGNTEAFF. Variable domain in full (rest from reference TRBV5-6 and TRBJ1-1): DAGVTQSPTHLIKTRGQQVTLRCSPKSGHDTVSWYQQALGQGPQFIFQYYEEEERQRGNFPDRFSGHQFPNYSSELNVNALLLGDSALYLCASSLEPGNTEAFFGQGTRLTVV.

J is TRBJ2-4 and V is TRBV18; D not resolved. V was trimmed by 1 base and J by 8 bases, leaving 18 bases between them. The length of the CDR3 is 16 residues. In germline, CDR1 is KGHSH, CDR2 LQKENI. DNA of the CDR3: TGTGCCAGCTCACCACAACCGGGCACGAGGTTTGACATTCAGTACTTC. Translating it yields CASSPQPGTRFDIQYF.

The DNA of the CDR3 is TGTGCCAGCAGCTTGAGGCAGGGGGGCCAACAAGAGACCCAGTACTTC. This sequence encodes CASSLRQGGQQETQYF. V and J are TRBV5-4 and TRBJ2-5, with TRBD1 as a possible D gene (7 bases). Germline V CDR1 and CDR2: SGHNT, YYREEE (reference sequence). This CDR3 has 16 amino acids. Trimming left V 1 base short and J 2 bases short, with 15 bases between.

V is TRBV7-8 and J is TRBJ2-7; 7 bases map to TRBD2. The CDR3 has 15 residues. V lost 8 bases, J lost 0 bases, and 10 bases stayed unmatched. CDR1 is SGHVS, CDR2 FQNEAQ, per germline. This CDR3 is CASRPARGVSYEQYF. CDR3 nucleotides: TGTGCCAGCCGCCCTGCCCGGGGGGTCTCCTACGAGCAGTACTTC.

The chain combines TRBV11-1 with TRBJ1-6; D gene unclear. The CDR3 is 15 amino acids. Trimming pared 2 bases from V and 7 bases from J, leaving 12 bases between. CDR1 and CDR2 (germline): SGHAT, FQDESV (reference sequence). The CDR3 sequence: CASSLIRKANSPLHF. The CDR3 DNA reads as TGTGCCAGCAGCTTAATAAGGAAGGCCAATTCACCCCTCCACTTT.

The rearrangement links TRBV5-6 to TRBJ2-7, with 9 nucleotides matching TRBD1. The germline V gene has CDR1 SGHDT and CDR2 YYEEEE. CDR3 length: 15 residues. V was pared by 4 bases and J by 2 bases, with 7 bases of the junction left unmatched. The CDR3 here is CASSRGQGMTYEQYF. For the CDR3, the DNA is TGTGCCAGCAGCCGAGGACAGGGGATGACCTACGAGCAGTACTTC.